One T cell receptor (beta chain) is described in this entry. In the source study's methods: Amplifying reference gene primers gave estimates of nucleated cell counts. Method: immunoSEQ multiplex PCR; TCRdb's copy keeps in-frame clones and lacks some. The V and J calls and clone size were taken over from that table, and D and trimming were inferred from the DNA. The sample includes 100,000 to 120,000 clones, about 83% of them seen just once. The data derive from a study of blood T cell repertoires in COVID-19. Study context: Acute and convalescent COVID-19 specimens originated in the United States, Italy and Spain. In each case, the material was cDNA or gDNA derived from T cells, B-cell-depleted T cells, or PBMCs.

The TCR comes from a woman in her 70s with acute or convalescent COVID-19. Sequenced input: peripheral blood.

The CDR3 DNA sequence: TGTGCCAGCAGCACGAGTCATCGCTCTGGGGCCAACGTCCTGACTTTC. As protein: CASSTSHRSGANVLTF. V usage is TRBV7-2 and J usage is TRBJ2-6; D gene unclear. Trimming removed 5 bases at V and 0 bases at J, with 11 bases between. CDR1 is SGHTA, CDR2 FQGNSA, per germline. CDR3 size: 16 residues.